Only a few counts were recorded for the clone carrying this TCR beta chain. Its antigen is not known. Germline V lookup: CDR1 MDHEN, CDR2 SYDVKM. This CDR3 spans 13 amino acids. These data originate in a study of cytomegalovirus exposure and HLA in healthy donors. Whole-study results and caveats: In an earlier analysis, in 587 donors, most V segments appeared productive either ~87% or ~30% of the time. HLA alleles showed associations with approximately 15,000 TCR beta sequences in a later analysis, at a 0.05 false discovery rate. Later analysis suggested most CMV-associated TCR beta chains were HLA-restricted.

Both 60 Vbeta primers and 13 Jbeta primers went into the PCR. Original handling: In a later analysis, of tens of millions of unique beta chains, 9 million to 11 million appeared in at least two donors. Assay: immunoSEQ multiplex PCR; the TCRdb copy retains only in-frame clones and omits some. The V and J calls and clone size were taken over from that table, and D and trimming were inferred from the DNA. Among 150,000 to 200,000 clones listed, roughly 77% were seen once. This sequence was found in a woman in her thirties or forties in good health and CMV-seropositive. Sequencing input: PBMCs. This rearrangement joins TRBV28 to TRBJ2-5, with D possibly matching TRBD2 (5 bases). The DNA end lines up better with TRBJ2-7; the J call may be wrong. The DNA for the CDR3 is TGTGCCAGCGGAGAGGGTAGATACTACGAGCAGTACTTC. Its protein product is CASGEGRYYEQYF.